The T cell receptor (beta chain) under discussion was sequenced for a study of identical twins. The study, taken as a whole, reports: Modelling underestimated the level of out-of-frame TCR alpha sharing observed in monozygotic twins.

The germline V and J ends were trimmed by 5 bases and 3 bases, with 11 bases remaining between them. The CDR3 sequence is 14 residues long. Per the germline V gene, CDR1 is MNHEY and CDR2 is SVGEGT. TCRdb called the 5' RACE reads again in MiXCR, with one record for every CDR3 protein. The data hold fewer than 900,000 distinct CDR3 sequences, with roughly 18% observed a single time. This clonotype was observed a handful of times. What it binds is not known. These data also featured in a second study, about T cells expressing NK-cell markers.

Sequenced sample: PBMCs. This chain connects TRBV6-2 or TRBV6-3 to TRBJ2-1, with D perhaps matching TRBD2 (6 bases). This receptor was obtained from a woman younger than 30 in good health. The CDR3 reads CASSKAGSYNEQFF. The CDR3 DNA follows: TGTGCCAGCAGTAAAGCCGGGAGCTACAATGAGCAGTTCTTC.